This T cell receptor beta chain was identified in a study of cytomegalovirus exposure and HLA in healthy donors. Regarding this clone: No antigen is known for it.

Vbeta (60) and Jbeta (13) primers were used in the PCR. Profiled with immunoSEQ multiplex PCR; TCRdb holds only in-frame clones, not every one. The data contain about 86,000 clones, around 80% of them singletons. This CDR3 has 15 amino acids. The V gene end was trimmed by 0 bases and the J gene end by 12 bases; junction bases not matched to a gene: 5. Germline CDR1 and CDR2: LGHNA and YNFKEQ. Findings and caveats of the study: Available immune exposure information covered CMV serostatus only. A later analysis showed that HLA-associated TCR beta chains had undergone more clonal expansion than equally common others. Donors were assumed by presence/absence analyses to have roughly uniform sequencing depth. A list of approximately 150 TCR beta chains associated with cytomegalovirus was given.

This clonotype originated in a male donor in good health and CMV-seropositive. The chain joins TRBV4-2 to TRBJ2-1; TRBD2 matches at 13 bases. The sample taken for sequencing was PBMCs. CDR3 sequence reads: CASSQDRTSGRLQFF. The CDR3 region has the DNA TGTGCCAGCAGCCAAGATAGGACTAGCGGGAGACTGCAGTTCTTC.